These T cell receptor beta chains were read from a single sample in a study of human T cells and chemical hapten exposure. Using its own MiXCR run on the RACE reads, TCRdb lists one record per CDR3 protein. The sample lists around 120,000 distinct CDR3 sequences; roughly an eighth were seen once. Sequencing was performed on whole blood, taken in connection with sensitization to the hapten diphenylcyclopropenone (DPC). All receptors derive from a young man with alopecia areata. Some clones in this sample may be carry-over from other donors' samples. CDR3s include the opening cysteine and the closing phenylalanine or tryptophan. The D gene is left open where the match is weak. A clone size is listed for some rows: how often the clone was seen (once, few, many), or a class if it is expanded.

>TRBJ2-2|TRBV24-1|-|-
TGTGCCACCAGTGATTTGCAAGGCGGGGAGCTGTTTTTT
CATSDLQGGELFF
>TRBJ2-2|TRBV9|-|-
TGTGCCAGCAGCGTAGTCCCGGATCCTACCGGGGAGCTGTTTTTT
CASSVVPDPTGELFF
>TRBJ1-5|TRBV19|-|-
TGTGCCAGTAGTTTGACCCGGGCGGAGCCCCAGCATTTT
CASSLTRAEPQHF
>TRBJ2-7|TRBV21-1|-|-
TGTGCCAGCAGCAAAGGACCTAGCGGGGGACCCTACGAGCAGTACTTC
CASSKGPSGGPYEQYF
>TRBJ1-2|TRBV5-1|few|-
TGCGCCAGCAGCTTGGCCGAGGCAAGCTATGGCTACACCTTC
CASSLAEASYGYTF
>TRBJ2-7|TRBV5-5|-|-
TGTGCCAGCAGCTTGGCCCGGCATAAGGGCGAGCAGTACTTC
CASSLARHKGEQYF
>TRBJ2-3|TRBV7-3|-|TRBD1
TGTGCCAGCAGCCAGACGGACAGGGCAGATACGCAGTATTTT
CASSQTDRADTQYF
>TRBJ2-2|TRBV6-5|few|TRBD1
TGTGCCAGCAGAGAGACAGGGGGCAGAGACACCGGGGAGCTGTTTTTT
CASRETGGRDTGELFF
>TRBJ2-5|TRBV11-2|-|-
TGTGCCAGCAGCACCCGGGGATTGACCCTACAAGAGACCCAGTACTTC
CASSTRGLTLQETQYF
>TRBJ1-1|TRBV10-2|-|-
TGCGCCAGCCGCCCGTGGGGCGGGGAAGCTTTCTTT
CASRPWGGEAFF
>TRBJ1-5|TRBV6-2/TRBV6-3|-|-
TGTGCCAGCAGTTACCCCGGCAGGGCCCAGCATTTT
CASSYPGRAQHF
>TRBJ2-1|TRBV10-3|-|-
TGTGCCATCAGTGACTCGAGCCCAGAGCAGTTCTTC
CAISDSSPEQFF
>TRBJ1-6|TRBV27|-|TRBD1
TGTGCCAGCAGTCGGGGACAGGTCAAGTATTCACCCCTCCACTTT
CASSRGQVKYSPLHF
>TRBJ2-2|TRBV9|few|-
TGTGCCAGCAGCGTCCGTTACACCGGGGAGCTGTTTTTT
CASSVRYTGELFF
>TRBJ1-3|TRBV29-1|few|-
TGCAGCGCAAAGACCCCGAGGAGCACCATATATTTT
CSAKTPRSTIYF
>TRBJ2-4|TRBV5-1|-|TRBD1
TGCGCCAGCAGCTCAGAGGACAGGGGAGAAGCGGCCAAAAACATTCAGTACTTC
CASSSEDRGEAAKNIQYF
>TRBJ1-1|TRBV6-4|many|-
TGTGCCAGCAGGGAGAACGGTGAGACTGAAGCTTTCTTT
CASRENGETEAFF
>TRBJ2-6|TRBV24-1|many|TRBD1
TGTGCCACCAGTGAACGACCGGGACAGGGGGCTGGGGCCAACGTCCTGACTTTC
CATSERPGQGAGANVLTF
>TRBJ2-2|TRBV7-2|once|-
TGTGCCAGCAGCTTAGAGTCCAGGAAGAACACCGGGGAGCTGTTTTTT
CASSLESRKNTGELFF
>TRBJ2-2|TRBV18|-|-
TGTGCCAGCTCATCGACTGAGTCCGGGGAGCTGTTTTTT
CASSSTESGELFF
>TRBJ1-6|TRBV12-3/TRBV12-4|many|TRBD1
TGTGCCAGCATTACCGGGACAGTGAATTCACCCCTCCACTTT
CASITGTVNSPLHF
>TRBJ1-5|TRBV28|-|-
TGTGCCAGCAGTTTCGCCCTCCGACAGCGTTATAGCAATCAGCCCCAGCATTTT
CASSFALRQRYSNQPQHF
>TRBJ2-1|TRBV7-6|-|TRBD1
TGTGCCAGCAGCTCGCGGCAAACAGGGGACAGCTCCTACAATGAGCAGTTCTTC
CASSSRQTGDSSYNEQFF
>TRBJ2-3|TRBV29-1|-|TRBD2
TGCAGCGCTGGGACTAGCGGGGGCATCACAGATACGCAGTATTTT
CSAGTSGGITDTQYF
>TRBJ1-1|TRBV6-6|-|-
TGTGCCAGCAGTTACTCAGGGAAGGACACTGAAGCTTTCTTT
CASSYSGKDTEAFF
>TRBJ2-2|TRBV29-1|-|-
TGCAGCGTTGGGACAGTAGCCGGGGAGCTGTTTTTT
CSVGTVAGELFF
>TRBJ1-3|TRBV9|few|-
TGTGCCAGCAGCGTGGGACACACCAACACCATATATTTT
CASSVGHTNTIYF
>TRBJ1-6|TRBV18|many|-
TGTGCCAGCTCACCTGTAACGCAGGGGATTTCACCCCTCCACTTT
CASSPVTQGISPLHF
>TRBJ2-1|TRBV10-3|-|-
TGTGCCATCAGTGACTCGGAGGTAGGAGAGCAGTTCTTC
CAISDSEVGEQFF
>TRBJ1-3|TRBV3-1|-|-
TGTGCCAGCAGCACAGATCAGGGGAACTCTGGAAACACCATATATTTT
CASSTDQGNSGNTIYF
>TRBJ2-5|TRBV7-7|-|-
TGTGCCAGCAGCGCACCGGGAGCCCTAGGGACCCAGTACTTC
CASSAPGALGTQYF
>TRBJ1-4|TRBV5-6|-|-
TGTGCCAGCACTAAAGAAACCGCCGGAAAACTGTTTTTT
CASTKETAGKLFF
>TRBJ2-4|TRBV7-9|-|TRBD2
TGTGCCAGCAGCTCATCACTAGCGGGGGATTCCAAAAACATTCAGTACTTC
CASSSSLAGDSKNIQYF
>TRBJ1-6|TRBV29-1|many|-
TGCAGCGTTGAAGTAGGGGCTGTGGGTTCACCCCTCCACTTT
CSVEVGAVGSPLHF
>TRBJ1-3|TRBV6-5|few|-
TGTGCCAGCAGCCCTAGACAGTCCGGAAACACCATATATTTT
CASSPRQSGNTIYF
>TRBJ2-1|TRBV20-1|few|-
TGCAGTGCTCACGACAGGTTTAATGAGCAGTTCTTC
CSAHDRFNEQFF
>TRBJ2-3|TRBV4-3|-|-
TGCGCCAGCGGACGGGGGGCTTTGTCAGATACGCAGTATTTT
CASGRGALSDTQYF
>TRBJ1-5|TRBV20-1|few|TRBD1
TGCAGTGCCTCCACAGGGGGCGGGAGCAATCAGCCCCAGCATTTT
CSASTGGGSNQPQHF
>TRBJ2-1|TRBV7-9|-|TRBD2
TGTGCCAGCAGCTTAACTAGCGGGGCTTACAATGAGCAGTTCTTC
CASSLTSGAYNEQFF
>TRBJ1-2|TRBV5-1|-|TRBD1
TGCGCCAGCAGCTTGGCCGGGACAGGAGCTAACTATGGCTACACCTTC
CASSLAGTGANYGYTF
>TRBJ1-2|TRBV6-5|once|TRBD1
TGTGCCAGCAGTTACACCGGGACAGGGAGTGGCTACACCTTC
CASSYTGTGSGYTF
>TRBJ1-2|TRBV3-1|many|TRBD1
TGTGCCAGCAGCCAACGCACAGGGGCCTATGGCTACACCTTC
CASSQRTGAYGYTF
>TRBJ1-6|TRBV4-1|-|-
TGCGCCAGCAGCCAAGATCGGGTGACACCCGGTAATTCACCCCTCCACTTT
CASSQDRVTPGNSPLHF
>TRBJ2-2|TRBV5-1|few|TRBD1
TGCGCCAGCAGCTTTCCGGGACAGGGAATTCCCGGGGAGCTGTTTTTT
CASSFPGQGIPGELFF
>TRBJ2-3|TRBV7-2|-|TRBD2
TGTGCCAGCAGCTCGGGACTAGCAACAGATACGCAGTATTTT
CASSSGLATDTQYF
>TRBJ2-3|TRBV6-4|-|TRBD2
TGTGCCAGCAGTGACGGCGGGGGGGCGTCGGATACGCAGTATTTT
CASSDGGGASDTQYF
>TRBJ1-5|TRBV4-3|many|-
TGCGCCAGCAGCCTCTCGCGGGATCAGCCCCAGCATTTT
CASSLSRDQPQHF
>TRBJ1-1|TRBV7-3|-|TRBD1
TGTGCCAGCAGACCGGACAGGGGAGGCACTGAAGCTTTCTTT
CASRPDRGGTEAFF
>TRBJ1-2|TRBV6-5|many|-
TGTGCCAGCAGGGCCCCCTATGGCTACACCTTC
CASRAPYGYTF
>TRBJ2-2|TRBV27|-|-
TGTGCCAGCAGTTTGCAGACACCGAACACCGGGGAGCTGTTTTTT
CASSLQTPNTGELFF
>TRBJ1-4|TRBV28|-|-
TGTGCCAGCAGGGGGCGTATTGAAAAACTGTTTTTT
CASRGRIEKLFF
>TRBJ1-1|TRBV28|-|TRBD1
TGTGCCAGCAGCCTGGGACAGCCAAGCGCTGAAGCTTTCTTT
CASSLGQPSAEAFF
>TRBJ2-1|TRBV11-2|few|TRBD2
TGTGCCAGCAGCTCCATCGGACGTCCTAGCGGGAGATGGGATGAGCAGTTCTTC
CASSSIGRPSGRWDEQFF
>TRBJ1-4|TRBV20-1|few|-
TGCAGTGCTCTCCCGAACAGGGATGAAAAACTGTTTTTT
CSALPNRDEKLFF
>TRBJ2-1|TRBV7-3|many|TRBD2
TGTGCCAGCAGCGTGGGACTAAACTCCTACAATGAGCAGTTCTTC
CASSVGLNSYNEQFF
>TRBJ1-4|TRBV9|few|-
TGTGCCAGCAGCGTCCAGGGTACCGATATGGAAAAACTGTTTTTT
CASSVQGTDMEKLFF
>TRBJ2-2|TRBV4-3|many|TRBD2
TGCGCCAGCAGTCCCCCGGAGGAGCGGGGAAACACCGGGGAGCTGTTTTTT
CASSPPEERGNTGELFF